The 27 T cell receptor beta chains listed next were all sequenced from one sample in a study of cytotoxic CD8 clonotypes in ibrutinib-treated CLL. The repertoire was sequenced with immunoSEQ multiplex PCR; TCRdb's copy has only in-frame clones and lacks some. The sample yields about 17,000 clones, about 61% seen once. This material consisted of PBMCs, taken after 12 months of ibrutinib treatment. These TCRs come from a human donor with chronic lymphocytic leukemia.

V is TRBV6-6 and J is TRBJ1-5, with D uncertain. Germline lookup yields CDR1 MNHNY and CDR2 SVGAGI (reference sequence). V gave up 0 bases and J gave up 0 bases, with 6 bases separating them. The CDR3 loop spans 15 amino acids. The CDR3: CASSYSGNSNQPQHF. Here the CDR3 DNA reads TGTGCCAGCAGTTACTCAGGGAATAGCAATCAGCCCCAGCATTTT.

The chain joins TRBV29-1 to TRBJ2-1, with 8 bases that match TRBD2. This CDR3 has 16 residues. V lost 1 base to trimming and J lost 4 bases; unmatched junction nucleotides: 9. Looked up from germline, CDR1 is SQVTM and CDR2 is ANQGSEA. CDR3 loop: CSVEGIAGFSYNEQFF. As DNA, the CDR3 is TGCAGCGTTGAAGGGATAGCGGGATTTTCTTACAATGAGCAGTTCTTC.

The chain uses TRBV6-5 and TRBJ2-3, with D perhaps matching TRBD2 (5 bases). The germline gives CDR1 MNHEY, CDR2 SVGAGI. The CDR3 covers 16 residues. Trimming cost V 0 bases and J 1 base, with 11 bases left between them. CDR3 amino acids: CASSYSRGSRTDTQYF. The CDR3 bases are TGTGCCAGCAGTTACTCCCGAGGGAGTCGCACAGATACGCAGTATTTT.

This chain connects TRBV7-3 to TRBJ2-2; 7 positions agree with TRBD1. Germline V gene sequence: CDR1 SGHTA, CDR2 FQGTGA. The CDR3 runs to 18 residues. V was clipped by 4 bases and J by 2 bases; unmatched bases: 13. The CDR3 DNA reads TGTGCCAGCAGCTCTCCCCTTGGGACAGCCCTCAACACCGGGGAGCTGTTTTTT. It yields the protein CASSSPLGTALNTGELFF.

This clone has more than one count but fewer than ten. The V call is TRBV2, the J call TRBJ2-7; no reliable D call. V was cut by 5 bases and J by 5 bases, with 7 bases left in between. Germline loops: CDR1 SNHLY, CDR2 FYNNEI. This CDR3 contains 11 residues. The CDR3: CASSQSHEQYF. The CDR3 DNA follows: TGTGCCAGCAGTCAGTCCCACGAGCAGTACTTC. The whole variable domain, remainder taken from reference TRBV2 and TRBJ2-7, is EPEVTQTPSHQVTQMGQEVILRCVPISNHLYFYWYRQILGQKVEFLVSFYNNEISEKSEIFDDQFSVERPDGSNFTLKIRSTKLEDSAMYFCASSQSHEQYFGPGTRLTVT.

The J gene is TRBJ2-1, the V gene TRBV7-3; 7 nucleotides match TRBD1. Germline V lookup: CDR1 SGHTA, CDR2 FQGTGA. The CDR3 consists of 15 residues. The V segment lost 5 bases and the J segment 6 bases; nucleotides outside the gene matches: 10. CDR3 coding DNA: TGTGCCAGCAGCCGACTAACAGGGGCCCCCAATGAGCAGTTCTTC. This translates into CASSRLTGAPNEQFF.

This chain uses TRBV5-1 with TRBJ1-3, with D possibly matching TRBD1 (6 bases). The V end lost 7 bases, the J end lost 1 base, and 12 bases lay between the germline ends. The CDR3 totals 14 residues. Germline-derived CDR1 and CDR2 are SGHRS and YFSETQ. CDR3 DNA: TGCGCCAGCTCTCAGGGGATATCTGGAAACACCATATATTTT. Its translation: CASSQGISGNTIYF. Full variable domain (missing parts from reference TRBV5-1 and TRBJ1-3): KAGVTQTPRYLIKTRGQQVTLSCSPISGHRSVSWYQQTPGQGLQFLFEYFSETQRNKGNFPGRFSGRQFSNSRSEMNVSTLELGDSALYLCASSQGISGNTIYFGEGSWLTVV.

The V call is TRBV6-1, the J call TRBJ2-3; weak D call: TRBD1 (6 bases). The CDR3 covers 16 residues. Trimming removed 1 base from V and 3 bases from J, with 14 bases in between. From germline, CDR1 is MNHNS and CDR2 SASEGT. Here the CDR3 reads CASSEDTGPFTDTQYF. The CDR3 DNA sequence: TGTGCCAGCAGTGAAGATACAGGGCCCTTTACAGATACGCAGTATTTT.

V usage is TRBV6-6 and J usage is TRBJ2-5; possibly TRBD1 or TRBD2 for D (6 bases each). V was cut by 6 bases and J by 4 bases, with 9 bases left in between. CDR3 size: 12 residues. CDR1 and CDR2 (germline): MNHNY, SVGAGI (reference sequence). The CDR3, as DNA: TGTGCCAGCAGCCGGGGGCGAGAGACCCAGTACTTC. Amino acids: CASSRGRETQYF.

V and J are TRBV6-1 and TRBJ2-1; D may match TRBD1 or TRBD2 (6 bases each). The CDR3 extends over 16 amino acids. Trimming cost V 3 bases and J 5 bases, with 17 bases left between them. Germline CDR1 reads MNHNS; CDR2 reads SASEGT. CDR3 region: CASSDLGGRNHNEQFF. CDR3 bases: TGTGCCAGCAGTGACCTAGGGGGGAGGAATCACAATGAGCAGTTCTTC.

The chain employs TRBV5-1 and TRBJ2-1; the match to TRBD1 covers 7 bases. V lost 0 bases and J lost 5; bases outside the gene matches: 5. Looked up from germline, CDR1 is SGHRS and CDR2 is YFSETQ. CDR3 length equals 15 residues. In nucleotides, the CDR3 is TGCGCCAGCAGCTTGGGGACAGGTATGAACAATGAGCAGTTCTTC. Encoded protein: CASSLGTGMNNEQFF.

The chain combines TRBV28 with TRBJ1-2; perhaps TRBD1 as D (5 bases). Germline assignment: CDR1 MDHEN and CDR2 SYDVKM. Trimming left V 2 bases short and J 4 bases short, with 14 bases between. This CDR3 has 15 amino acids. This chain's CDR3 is CASSLARDGAYGYTF. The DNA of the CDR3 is TGTGCCAGCAGTTTAGCCCGGGACGGAGCCTATGGCTACACCTTC.

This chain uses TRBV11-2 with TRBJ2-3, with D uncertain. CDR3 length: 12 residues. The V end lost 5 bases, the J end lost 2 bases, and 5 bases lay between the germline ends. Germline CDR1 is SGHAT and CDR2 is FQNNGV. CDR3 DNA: TGTGCCAGCAGCCAAAACACAGATACGCAGTATTTT. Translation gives CASSQNTDTQYF.

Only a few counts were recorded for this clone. This chain's CDR3 is CASSKLGQGSSYEQYF. CDR3 sequence (DNA): TGTGCCAGCAGCAAATTGGGGCAGGGCAGCTCCTACGAGCAGTACTTC. The chain links TRBV21-1 to TRBJ2-7; the DNA was not compared with TRBD1, the D call given in the table. TRBV21-1 is recorded as a pseudogene. This CDR3 region has 16 residues.

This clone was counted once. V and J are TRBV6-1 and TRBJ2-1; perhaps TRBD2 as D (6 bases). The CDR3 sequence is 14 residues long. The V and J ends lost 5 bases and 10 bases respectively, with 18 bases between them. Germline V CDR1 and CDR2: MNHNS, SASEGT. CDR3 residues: CASSIEVGGGEQFF. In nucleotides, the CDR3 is TGTGCCAGCAGTATCGAAGTCGGGGGTGGGGAGCAGTTCTTC.

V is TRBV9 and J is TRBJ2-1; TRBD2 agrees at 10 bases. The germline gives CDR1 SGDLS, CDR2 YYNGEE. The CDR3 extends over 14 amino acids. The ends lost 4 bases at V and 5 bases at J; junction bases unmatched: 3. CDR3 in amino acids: CASSTGLADNEQFF. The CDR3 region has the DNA TGTGCCAGCAGCACCGGACTAGCGGACAATGAGCAGTTCTTC.

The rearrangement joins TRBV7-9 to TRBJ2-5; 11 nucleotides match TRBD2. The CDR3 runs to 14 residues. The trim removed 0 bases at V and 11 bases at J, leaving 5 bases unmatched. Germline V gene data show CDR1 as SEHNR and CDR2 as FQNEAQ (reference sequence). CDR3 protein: CASSLAGLAAEQYF. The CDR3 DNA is TGTGCCAGCAGCTTAGCGGGACTAGCGGCAGAGCAGTACTTC.

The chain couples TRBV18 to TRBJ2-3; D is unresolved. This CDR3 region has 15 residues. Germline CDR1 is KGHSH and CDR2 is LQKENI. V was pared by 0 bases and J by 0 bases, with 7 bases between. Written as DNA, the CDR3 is TGTGCCAGCTCACCACCCACCGCCAGCACAGATACGCAGTATTTT. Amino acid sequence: CASSPPTASTDTQYF.

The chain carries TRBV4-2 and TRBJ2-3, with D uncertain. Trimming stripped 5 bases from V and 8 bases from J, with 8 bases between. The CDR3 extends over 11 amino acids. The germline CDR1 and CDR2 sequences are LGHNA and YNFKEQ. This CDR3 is CASSSPGTQYF. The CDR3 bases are TGTGCCAGCAGCTCCCCTGGTACGCAGTATTTT.

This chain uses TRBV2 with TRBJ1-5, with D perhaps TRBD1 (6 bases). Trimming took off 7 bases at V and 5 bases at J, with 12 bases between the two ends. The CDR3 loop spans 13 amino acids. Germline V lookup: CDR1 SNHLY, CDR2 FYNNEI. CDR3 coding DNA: TGTGCCAGCACAGGGGTTTTGGATCAGCCCCAGCATTTT. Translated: CASTGVLDQPQHF.

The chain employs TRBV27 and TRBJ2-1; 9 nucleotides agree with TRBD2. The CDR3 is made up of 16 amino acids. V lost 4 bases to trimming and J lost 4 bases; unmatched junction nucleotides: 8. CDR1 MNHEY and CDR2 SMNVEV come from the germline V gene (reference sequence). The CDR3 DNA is TGTGCCAGCAGTTCCCTCGCGGGAGGGCCGTACAATGAGCAGTTCTTC. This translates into CASSSLAGGPYNEQFF.

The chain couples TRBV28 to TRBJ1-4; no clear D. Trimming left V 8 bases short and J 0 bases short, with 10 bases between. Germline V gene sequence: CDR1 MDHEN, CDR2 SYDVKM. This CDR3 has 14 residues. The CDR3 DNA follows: TGTGCCAGCTACACAACAGCAACTAATGAAAAACTGTTTTTT. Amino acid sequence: CASYTTATNEKLFF.

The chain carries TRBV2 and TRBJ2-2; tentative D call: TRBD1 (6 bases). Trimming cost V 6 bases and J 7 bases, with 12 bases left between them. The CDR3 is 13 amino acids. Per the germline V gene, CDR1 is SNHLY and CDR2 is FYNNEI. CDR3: CASSTRGNGELFF. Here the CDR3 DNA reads TGTGCCAGCAGCACCAGGGGAAACGGGGAGCTGTTTTTT.

CDR3 in amino acids: CASSQDRASYNEQFF. For the CDR3, the DNA is TGCGCCAGCAGCCAAGATCGGGCTAGCTACAATGAGCAGTTCTTC. The chain links TRBV4-1 to TRBJ2-1; D unresolved. The CDR3 runs to 15 residues. Germline CDR1 is MGHRA and CDR2 is YSYEKL. Trimming stripped 0 bases from V and 3 bases from J, with 9 bases between.

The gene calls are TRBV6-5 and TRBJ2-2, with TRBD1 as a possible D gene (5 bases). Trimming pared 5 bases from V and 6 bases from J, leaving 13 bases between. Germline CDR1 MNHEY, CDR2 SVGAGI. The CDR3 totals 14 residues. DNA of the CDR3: TGTGCCAGCAGTACCATGGGGCATTCCGGGGAGCTGTTTTTT. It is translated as CASSTMGHSGELFF.

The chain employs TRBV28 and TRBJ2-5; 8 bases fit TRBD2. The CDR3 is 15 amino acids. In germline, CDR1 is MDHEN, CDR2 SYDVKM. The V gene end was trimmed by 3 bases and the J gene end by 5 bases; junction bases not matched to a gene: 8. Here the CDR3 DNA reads TGTGCCAGCAGTTTTTTGGGACTAGTAGGGGAGACCCAGTACTTC. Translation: CASSFLGLVGETQYF. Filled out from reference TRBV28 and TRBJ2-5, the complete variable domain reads DVKVTQSSRYLVKRTGEKVFLECVQDMDHENMFWYRQDPGLGLRLIYFSYDVKMKEKGDIPEGYSVSREKKERFSLILESASTNQTSMYLCASSFLGLVGETQYFGPGTRLLVL.

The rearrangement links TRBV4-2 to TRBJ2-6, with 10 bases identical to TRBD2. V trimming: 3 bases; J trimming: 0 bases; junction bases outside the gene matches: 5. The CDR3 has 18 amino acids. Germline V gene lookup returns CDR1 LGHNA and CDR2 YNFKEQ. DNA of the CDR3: TGTGCCAGCAGCCACCCGGGACTAGCGAGCTCTGGGGCCAACGTCCTGACTTTC. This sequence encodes CASSHPGLASSGANVLTF.